A single sample is the source of the 4 T cell receptor beta chains below, sequenced in a study of CD8 T cells in Susac syndrome (dated by TCRdb to about 2019). Library construction relied on the immunoSEQ multiplex PCR assay. RNA was extracted using the RNeasy kit, and about 0.5 to 1 ug of the RNA was reverse transcribed with random hexamers. TCRdb reran the public reads through fastp at Q25 and MiXCR, keeping productive beta chains. For every CDR3 protein sequence, its rows merge into one entry that carries the most common genes and DNA. Counted in this sample were around 170,000 distinct CDR3 sequences; more than 90% of them appeared once. The ten largest clones represent roughly 0.093% of the sample. The specimen sequenced was CD4+ T cells from PBMCs. The receptors here all came from a human donor with Susac syndrome.

In nucleotides, the CDR3 is TGTGCCAGCAGTTTAGTTGGAAGAGGGAACTACGAGCAGTACTTC. This translates into CASSLVGRGNYEQYF. The V call is TRBV12-3 or TRBV12-4, the J call TRBJ2-7, with a tentative D call TRBD2 (5 bases). Trimming stripped 1 base from V and 3 bases from J, with 13 bases between. This CDR3 comprises 15 residues.

This rearrangement joins TRBV2 to TRBJ2-5, with 8 bases that match TRBD2. The CDR3 spans 13 residues. Germline trimming cut 6 bases from V and 5 bases from J; bases unmatched to any gene: 5. CDR1 and CDR2 (germline): SNHLY, FYNNEI. The CDR3 here is CASSWRGVETQYF. Written as DNA, the CDR3 is TGTGCCAGCAGCTGGCGGGGGGTCGAGACCCAGTACTTC.

The chain carries TRBV30 and TRBJ2-7; 7 bases fit TRBD1. There are 17 residues in the CDR3. CDR1 is GTSNPN, CDR2 SVGIG, per germline (reference sequence). The J segment lost 4 bases and the V segment lost 0 bases, leaving 15 bases of the junction unmatched. As DNA, the CDR3 is TGTGCCTGGAGTGTAGGTGGAGCCAGGGGGATTGGGTACGAGCAGTACTTC. Translating gives CAWSVGGARGIGYEQYF.

This clonotype was observed once. The chain joins TRBV18 to TRBJ2-3; a possible D gene is TRBD2 (5 bases). Per the germline V gene, CDR1 is KGHSH and CDR2 is LQKENI. CDR3 length: 16 amino acids. Trimming took off 0 bases at V and 1 base at J, with 11 bases between the two ends. For the CDR3, the DNA is TGTGCCAGCTCACCACCCGTTGGGAGAGGCACAGATACGCAGTATTTT. Residues: CASSPPVGRGTDTQYF.